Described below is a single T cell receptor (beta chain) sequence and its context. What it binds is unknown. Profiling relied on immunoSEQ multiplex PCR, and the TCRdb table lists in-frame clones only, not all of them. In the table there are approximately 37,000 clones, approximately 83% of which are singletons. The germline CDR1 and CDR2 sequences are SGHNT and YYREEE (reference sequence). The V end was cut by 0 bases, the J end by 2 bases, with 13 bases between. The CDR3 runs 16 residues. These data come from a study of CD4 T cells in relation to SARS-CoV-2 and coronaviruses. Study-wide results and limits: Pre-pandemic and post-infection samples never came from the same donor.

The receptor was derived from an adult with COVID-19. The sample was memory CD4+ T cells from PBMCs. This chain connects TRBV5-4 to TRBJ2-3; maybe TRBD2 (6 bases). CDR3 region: CASSLASGALTDTQYF. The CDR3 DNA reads TGTGCCAGCAGCTTGGCGTCGGGAGCCCTCACAGATACGCAGTATTTT. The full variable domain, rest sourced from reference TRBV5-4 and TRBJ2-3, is ETGVTQSPTHLIKTRGQQVTLRCSSQSGHNTVSWYQQALGQGPQFIFQYYREEENGRGNFPPRFSGLQFPNYSSELNVNALELDDSALYLCASSLASGALTDTQYFGPGTRLTVL.